This T cell receptor beta chain was profiled in a study of T cell responses to AZD1222 COVID-19 vaccine. Study results and caveats: The study found Spike-specific TCR breadth and depth rose after two AZD1222 doses. There were mostly white British donors and more females than males, and clonal diversity was possibly underestimated.

CDR1 WNHNN and CDR2 SYGVQD come from the germline V gene (reference sequence). The CDR3 loop spans 15 amino acids. V was trimmed by 0 bases and J by 0 bases, leaving 6 bases between them. This clone was seen a single time. Antigen specificity is unknown. Clones were read by immunoSEQ multiplex PCR, and TCRdb kept only the in-frame ones, dropping some. The data show 250,000 to 300,000 clones, 90% to 95% seen once. V and J are TRBV10-1 and TRBJ2-1; D gene ambiguous. This clonotype was sampled from an adult who received the AZD1222 COVID-19 vaccine. This specimen was peripheral blood, taken 28 days after the second AZD1222 dose. The CDR3 loop is CASSESSVSYNEQFF. CDR3 coding DNA: TGCGCCAGCAGTGAGTCGAGCGTCTCCTACAATGAGCAGTTCTTC.